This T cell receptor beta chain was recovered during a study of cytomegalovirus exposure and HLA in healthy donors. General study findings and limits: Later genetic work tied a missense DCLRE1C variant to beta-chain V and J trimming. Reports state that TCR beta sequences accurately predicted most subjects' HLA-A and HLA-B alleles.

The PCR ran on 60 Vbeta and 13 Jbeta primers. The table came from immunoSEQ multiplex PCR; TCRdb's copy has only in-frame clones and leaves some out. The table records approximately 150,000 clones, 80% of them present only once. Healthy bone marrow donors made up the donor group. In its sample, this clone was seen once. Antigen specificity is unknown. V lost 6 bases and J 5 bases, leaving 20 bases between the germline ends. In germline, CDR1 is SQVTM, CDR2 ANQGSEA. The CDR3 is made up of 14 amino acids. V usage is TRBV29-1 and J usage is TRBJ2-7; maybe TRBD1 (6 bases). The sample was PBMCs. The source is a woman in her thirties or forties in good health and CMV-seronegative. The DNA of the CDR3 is TGCAGCGTCGCCCCGACGCCGACAGGTAACGAGCAGTACTTC. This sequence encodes CSVAPTPTGNEQYF.